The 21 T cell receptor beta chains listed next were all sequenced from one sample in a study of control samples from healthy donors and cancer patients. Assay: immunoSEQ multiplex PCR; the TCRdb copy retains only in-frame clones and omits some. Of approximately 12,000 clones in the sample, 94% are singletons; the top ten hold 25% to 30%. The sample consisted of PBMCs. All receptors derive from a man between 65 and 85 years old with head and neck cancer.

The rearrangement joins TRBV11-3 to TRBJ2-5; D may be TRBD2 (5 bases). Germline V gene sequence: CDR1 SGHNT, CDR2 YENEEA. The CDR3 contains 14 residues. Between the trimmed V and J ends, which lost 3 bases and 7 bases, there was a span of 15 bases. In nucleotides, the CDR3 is TGTGCCAGCAGCTTTACTTTAGCAGGAGGGACCCAGTACTTC. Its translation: CASSFTLAGGTQYF.

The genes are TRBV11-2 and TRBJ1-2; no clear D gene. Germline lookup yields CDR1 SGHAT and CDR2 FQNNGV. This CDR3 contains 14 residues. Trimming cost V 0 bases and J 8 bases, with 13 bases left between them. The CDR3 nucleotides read TGTGCCAGCAGCTTAGACAGAAAGATTAGCGGCTACACCTTC. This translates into CASSLDRKISGYTF.

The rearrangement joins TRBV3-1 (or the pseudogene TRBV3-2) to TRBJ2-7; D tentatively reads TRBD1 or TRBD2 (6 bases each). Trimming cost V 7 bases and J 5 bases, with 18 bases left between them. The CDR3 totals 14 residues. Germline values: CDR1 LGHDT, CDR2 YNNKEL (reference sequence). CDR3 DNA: TGTGCCAGCAAGGACAGTGGAGGGGGAGACGAGCAGTACTTC. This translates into CASKDSGGGDEQYF.

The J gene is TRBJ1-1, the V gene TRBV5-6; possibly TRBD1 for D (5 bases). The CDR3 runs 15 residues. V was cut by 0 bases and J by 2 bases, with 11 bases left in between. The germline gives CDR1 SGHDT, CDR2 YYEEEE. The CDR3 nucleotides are TGTGCCAGCAGCTTGGCCTTTAGGACAAACACTGAAGCTTTCTTT. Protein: CASSLAFRTNTEAFF.

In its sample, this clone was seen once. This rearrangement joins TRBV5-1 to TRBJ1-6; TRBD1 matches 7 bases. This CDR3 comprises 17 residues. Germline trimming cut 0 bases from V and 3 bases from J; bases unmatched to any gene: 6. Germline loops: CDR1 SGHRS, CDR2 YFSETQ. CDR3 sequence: CASSLAGQRSYNSPLHF. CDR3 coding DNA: TGCGCCAGCAGCTTGGCGGGACAGAGGAGCTATAATTCACCCCTCCACTTT.

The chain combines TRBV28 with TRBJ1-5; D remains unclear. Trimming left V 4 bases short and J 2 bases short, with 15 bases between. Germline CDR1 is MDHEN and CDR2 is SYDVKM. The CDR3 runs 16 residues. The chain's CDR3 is CASSSPGGWGNQPQHF. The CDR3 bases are TGTGCCAGCAGTTCCCCGGGCGGATGGGGCAATCAGCCCCAGCATTTT.

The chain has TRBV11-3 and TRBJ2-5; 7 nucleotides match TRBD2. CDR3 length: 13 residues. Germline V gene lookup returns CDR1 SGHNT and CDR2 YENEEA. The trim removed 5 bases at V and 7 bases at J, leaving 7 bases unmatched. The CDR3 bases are TGTGCCAGCAGCGCCCGTACGGGGGGGACCCAGTACTTC. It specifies CASSARTGGTQYF.

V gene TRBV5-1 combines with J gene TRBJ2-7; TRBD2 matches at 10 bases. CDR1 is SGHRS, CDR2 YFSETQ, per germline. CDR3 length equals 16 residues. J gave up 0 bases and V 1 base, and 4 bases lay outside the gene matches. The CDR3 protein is CASSLSPSGGSYEQYF. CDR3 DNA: TGCGCCAGCAGCTTGAGCCCTAGCGGGGGCTCCTACGAGCAGTACTTC.

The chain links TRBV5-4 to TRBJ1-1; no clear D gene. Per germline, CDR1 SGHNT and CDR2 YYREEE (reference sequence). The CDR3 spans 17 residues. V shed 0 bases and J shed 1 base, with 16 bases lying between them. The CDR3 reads CASSLAGGGRRNTEAFF. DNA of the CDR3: TGTGCCAGCAGCTTGGCGGGAGGAGGGCGTAGGAACACTGAAGCTTTCTTT.

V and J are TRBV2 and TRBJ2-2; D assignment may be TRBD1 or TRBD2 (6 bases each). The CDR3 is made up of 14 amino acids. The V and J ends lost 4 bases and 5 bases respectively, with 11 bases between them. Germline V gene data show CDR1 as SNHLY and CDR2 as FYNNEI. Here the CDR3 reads CASSAQGGTGELFF. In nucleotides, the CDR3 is TGTGCCAGCAGTGCACAGGGAGGAACCGGGGAGCTGTTTTTT.

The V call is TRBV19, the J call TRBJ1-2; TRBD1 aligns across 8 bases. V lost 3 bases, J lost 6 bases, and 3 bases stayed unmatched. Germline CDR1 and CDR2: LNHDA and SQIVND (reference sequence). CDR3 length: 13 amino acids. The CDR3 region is CASSMDRVDGYTF. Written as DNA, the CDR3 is TGTGCCAGTAGTATGGACAGGGTGGATGGCTACACCTTC.

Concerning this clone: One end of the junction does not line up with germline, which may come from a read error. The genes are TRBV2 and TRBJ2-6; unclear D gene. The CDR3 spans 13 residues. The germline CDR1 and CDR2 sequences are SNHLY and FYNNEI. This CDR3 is CASSEGPSNVLTF. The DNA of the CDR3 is TGTGCCAGCAGCGAAGGGCCTTCCAACGTCCTGACTTTC.

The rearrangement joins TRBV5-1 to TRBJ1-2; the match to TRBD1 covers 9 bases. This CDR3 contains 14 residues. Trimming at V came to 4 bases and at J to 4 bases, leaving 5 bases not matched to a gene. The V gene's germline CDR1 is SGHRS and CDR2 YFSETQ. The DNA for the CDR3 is TGCGCCAGCAGCGCAACGACAGGGGGCTATGGCTACACCTTC. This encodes CASSATTGGYGYTF.

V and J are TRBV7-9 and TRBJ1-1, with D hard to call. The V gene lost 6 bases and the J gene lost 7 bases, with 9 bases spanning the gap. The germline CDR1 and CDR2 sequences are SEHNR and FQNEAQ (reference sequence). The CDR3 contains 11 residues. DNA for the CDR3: TGTGCCAGCAGTCACACCCTTGAAGCTTTCTTT. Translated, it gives CASSHTLEAFF.

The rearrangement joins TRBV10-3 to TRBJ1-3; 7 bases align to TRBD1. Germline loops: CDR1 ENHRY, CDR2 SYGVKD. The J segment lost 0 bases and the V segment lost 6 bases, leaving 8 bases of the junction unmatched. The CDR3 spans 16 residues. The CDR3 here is CAIREGTDNSGNTIYF. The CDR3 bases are TGTGCCATCAGGGAGGGGACAGACAACTCTGGAAACACCATATATTTT.

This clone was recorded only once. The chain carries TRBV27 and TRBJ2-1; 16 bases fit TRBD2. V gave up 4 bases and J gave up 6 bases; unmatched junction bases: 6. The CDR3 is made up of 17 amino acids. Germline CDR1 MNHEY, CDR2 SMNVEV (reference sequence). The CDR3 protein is CASSSGTSGRVGNEQFF. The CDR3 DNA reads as TGTGCCAGCAGTTCCGGGACTAGCGGGAGGGTCGGCAATGAGCAGTTCTTC.

CDR3 DNA sequence: TGTGCCAGCAGCTTGGACCTTCCTCAATATCAAGAGACCCAGTACTTC. Protein product: CASSLDLPQYQETQYF. The chain combines TRBV7-2 with TRBJ2-5, with no clear D. The CDR3 runs 16 residues. V dropped 3 bases and J dropped 2 bases, with 16 bases sitting between them. Looked up from germline, CDR1 is SGHTA and CDR2 is FQGNSA.

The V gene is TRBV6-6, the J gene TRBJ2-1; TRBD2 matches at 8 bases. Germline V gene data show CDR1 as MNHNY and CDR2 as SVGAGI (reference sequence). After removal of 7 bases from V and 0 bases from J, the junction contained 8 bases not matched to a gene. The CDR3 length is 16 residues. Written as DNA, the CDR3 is TGTGCCAGCAAATGGACTAGCATAGGCTCCTACAATGAGCAGTTCTTC. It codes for CASKWTSIGSYNEQFF.

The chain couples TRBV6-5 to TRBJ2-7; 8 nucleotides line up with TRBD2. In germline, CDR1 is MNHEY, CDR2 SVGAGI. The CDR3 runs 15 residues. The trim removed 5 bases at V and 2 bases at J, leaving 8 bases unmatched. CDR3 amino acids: CASSLRGGNPYEQYF. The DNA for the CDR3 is TGTGCCAGCAGTCTTCGGGGGGGGAACCCCTACGAGCAGTACTTC.

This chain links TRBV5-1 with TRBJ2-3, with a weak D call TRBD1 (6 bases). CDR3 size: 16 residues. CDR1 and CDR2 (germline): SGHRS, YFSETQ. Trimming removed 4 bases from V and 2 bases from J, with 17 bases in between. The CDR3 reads CASSPRGIPITDTQYF. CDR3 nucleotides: TGCGCCAGCAGCCCGAGGGGGATTCCTATCACAGATACGCAGTATTTT.

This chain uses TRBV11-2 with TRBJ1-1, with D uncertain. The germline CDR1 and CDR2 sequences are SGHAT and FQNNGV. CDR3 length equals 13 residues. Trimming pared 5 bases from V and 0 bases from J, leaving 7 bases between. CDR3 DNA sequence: TGTGCCAGCAGCAATCAGGTGAACACTGAAGCTTTCTTT. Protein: CASSNQVNTEAFF.